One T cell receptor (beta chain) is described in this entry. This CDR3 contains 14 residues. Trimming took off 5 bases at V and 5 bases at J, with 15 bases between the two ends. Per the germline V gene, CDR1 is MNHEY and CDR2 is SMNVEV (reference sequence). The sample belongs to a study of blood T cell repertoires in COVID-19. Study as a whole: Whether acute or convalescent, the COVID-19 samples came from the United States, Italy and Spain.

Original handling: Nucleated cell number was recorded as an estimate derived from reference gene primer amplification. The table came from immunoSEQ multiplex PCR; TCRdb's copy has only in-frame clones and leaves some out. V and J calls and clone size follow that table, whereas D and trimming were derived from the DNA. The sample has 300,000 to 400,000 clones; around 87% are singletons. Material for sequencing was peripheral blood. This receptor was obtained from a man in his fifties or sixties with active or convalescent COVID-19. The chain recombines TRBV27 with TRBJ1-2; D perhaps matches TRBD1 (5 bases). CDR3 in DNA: TGTGCCAGCAGTAATCAGGGAGCGGGGTATGGCTACACCTTC. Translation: CASSNQGAGYGYTF.